This T cell receptor (beta chain) was sequenced during a study of cytomegalovirus exposure and HLA in healthy donors. The V end lost 2 bases, the J end lost 3 bases, and 7 bases lay between the germline ends. The CDR3 length is 13 residues. CDR1 is KGHSH, CDR2 LQKENI, per germline. Regarding this clone: The antigen remains undetermined. Other nucleotide sequences from this sample produce the same CDR3.

Study-level points and caveats: Subsequent analysis revealed that first-cohort TCR clusters tended to co-occur in the 120 or so validation repertoires. The classifier reportedly diagnosed cytomegalovirus status with high specificity and sensitivity. Most TCR sequences proved rare, with some public TCRs found in many donors.

Clones were read by immunoSEQ multiplex PCR, and TCRdb kept only the in-frame ones, dropping some. The table includes some 170,000 clones, about 96% detected once. The TCR comes from a woman aged 18-30 years in good health and CMV-seronegative. Sequencing was performed on PBMCs. The chain joins TRBV18 to TRBJ2-5; D is ambiguous. CDR3: CASSPGQKETQYF. DNA of the CDR3: TGTGCCAGCTCACCAGGGCAGAAAGAGACCCAGTACTTC.